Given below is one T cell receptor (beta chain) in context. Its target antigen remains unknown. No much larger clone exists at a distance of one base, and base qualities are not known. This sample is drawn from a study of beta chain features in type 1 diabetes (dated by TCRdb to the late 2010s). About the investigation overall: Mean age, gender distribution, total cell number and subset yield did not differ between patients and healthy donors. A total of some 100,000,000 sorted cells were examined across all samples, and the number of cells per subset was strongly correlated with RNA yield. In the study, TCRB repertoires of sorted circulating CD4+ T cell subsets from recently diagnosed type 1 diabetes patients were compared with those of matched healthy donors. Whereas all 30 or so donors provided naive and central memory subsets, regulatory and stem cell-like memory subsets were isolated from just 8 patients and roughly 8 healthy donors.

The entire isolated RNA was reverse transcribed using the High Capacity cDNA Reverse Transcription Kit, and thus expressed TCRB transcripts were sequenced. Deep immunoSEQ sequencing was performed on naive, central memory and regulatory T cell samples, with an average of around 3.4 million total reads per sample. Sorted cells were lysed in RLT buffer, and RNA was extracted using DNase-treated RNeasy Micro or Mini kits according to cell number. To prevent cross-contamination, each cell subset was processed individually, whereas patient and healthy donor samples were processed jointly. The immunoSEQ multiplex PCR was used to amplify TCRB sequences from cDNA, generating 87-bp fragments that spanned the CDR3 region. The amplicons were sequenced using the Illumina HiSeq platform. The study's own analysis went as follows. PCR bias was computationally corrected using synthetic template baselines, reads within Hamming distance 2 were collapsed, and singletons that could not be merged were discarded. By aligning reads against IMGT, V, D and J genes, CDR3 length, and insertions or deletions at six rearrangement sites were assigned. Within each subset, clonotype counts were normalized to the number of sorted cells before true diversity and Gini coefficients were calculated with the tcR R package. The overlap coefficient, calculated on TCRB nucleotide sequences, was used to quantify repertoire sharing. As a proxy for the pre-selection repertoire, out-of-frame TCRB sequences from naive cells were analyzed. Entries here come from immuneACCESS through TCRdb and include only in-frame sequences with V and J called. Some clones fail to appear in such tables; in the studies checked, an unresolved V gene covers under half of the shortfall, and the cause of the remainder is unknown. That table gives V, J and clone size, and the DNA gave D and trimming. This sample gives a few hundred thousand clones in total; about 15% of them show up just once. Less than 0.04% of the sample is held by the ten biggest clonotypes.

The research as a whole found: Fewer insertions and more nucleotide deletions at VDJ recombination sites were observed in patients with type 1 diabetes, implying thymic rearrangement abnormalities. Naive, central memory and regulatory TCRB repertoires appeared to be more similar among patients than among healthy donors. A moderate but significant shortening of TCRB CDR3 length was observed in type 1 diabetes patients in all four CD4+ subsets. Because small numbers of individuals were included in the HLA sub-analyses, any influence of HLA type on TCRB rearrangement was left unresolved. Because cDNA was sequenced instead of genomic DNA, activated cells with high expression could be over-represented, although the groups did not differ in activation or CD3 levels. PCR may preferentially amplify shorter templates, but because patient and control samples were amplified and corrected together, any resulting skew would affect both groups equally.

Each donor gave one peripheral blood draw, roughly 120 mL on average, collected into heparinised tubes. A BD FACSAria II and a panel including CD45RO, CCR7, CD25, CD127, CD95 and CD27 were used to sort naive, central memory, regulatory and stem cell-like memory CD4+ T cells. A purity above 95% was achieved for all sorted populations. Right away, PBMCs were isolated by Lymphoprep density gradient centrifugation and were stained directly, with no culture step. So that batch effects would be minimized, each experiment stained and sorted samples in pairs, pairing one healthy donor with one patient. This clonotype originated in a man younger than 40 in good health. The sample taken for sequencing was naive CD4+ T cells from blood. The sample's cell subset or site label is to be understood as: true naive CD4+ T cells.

The CDR3 region reads CSAGQGALREQYF. The nucleotide sequence is TGCAGCGCCGGACAGGGAGCCCTGAGGGAGCAGTACTTC. The chain is made from TRBV29-1 and TRBJ2-5, and TRBD1 aligns with 8 junction nucleotides. From a lookup of the germline V gene, CDR1 and CDR2 are SQVTM and ANQGSEA. Unmatched junction bases come to 15, with V trimmed by 7 bases and J by 11 bases. The CDR3 holds 13 amino acids from the cysteine to the phenylalanine. Only the CDR3 region is kept as DNA, spanning 39 bases read in frame from base 1.